The 23 T cell receptor beta chains below all came from one sample that was sequenced in a study of T cells in Graves' hyperthyroidism and ophthalmopathy. Amplified regions were TCR beta CDR3 sequences from RNA transcripts. A first-round RT-PCR of the TCR CDR3 used the HTBI primer set. TCRdb fed the multiplex PCR reads into MiXCR, producing one record per CDR3 protein. Of 530,000 or so distinct CDR3 sequences in the sample, roughly 50% were seen once. Material for sequencing was peripheral blood or thyroid tissue (not recorded which). The receptor set was obtained from a woman in her late teens or twenties with Graves' hyperthyroidism.

The chain combines TRBV10-3 with TRBJ1-2; no reliable D call. This CDR3 has 14 amino acids. The V and J ends lost 4 bases and 3 bases respectively, with 12 bases between them. The germline V gene has CDR1 ENHRY and CDR2 SYGVKD. CDR3 nucleotides: TGTGCCATCAGTGGGCAGGATCACTACTATGGCTACACCTTC. Residues: CAISGQDHYYGYTF.

This clonotype was counted at least ten times. The CDR3 protein is CASSLVEGFPNYGYTF. For the CDR3, the DNA is TGTGCCAGCAGCTTGGTGGAGGGTTTTCCTAACTATGGCTACACCTTC. The J gene is TRBJ1-2, the V gene TRBV5-6; D is unresolved. The germline V gene has CDR1 SGHDT and CDR2 YYEEEE. CDR3 size: 16 residues. Trimming stripped 0 bases from V and 0 bases from J, with 12 bases between.

Ten or more counts support this clonotype. This clone may be a read error of a much larger clone one base away. This chain connects TRBV2 to TRBJ1-1; 7 bases are shared with TRBD1. This CDR3 is built from 14 residues. Germline CDR1 and CDR2: SNHLY and FYNNEI. V trimming: 6 bases; J trimming: 0 bases; junction bases outside the gene matches: 4. This chain's CDR3 is CASSAGTVNTEAFF. For the CDR3, the DNA is TGTGCCAGCAGCGCCGGGACAGTGAACACTGAAGCTTTCTTT.

This clonotype was found many times. The V gene is TRBV5-1, the J gene TRBJ2-2; tentatively, D is TRBD1 (5 bases). Between the trimmed V and J ends, which lost 3 bases and 4 bases, there was a span of 13 bases. The CDR3 is 15 residues long. Per the germline V gene, CDR1 is SGHRS and CDR2 is YFSETQ. CDR3 region: CASSSSGFSTGELFF. For the CDR3, the DNA is TGCGCCAGCAGCTCCTCAGGGTTTAGCACCGGGGAGCTGTTTTTT.

This chain joins TRBV20-1 and TRBJ2-7, with 8 bases fitting TRBD1. J lost 6 bases, V lost 3 bases, and 7 bases had no gene match. Germline CDR1 DFQATT, CDR2 SNEGSKA (reference sequence). The CDR3 runs to 13 residues. CDR3 in amino acids: CSASRGTGSEQYF. The CDR3 DNA reads TGCAGTGCTAGCCGCGGGACAGGAAGCGAGCAGTACTTC.

The chain is built from TRBV7-9 and TRBJ2-5; 7 nucleotides match TRBD1. From germline, CDR1 is SEHNR and CDR2 FQNEAQ (reference sequence). The CDR3 extends over 14 amino acids. V shed 5 bases, J shed 7 bases, and the junction held 10 bases outside the gene matches. CDR3 sequence (DNA): TGTGCCAGCAGCCAGTCCGGGACAGAGGGGACCCAGTACTTC. Protein: CASSQSGTEGTQYF.

The V gene is TRBV7-6, the J gene TRBJ2-7; 8 positions agree with TRBD1. Germline V lookup: CDR1 SGHVS, CDR2 FNYEAQ. The CDR3 covers 15 residues. After removal of 6 bases from V and 5 bases from J, the junction contained 12 bases not matched to a gene. CDR3 residues: CASSYPGQGTDEQYF. In nucleotides, the CDR3 is TGTGCCAGCAGTTACCCCGGACAGGGTACCGACGAGCAGTACTTC.

This clonotype was seen only a few times. The chain recombines TRBV7-8 with TRBJ2-3; D is perhaps TRBD2 (5 bases). There are 15 residues in the CDR3. V was shortened by 5 bases and J by 0 bases, with 12 bases between the two germline ends. Germline V gene lookup returns CDR1 SGHVS and CDR2 FQNEAQ. CDR3 sequence: CASSAELVSTDTQYF. CDR3 nucleotide sequence: TGTGCCAGCAGCGCCGAACTAGTTAGCACAGATACGCAGTATTTT.

There are many counts of this clonotype. This sequence joins TRBV4-3 and TRBJ1-2; D gene ambiguous. CDR3 length: 15 residues. Between the trimmed V and J ends, which lost 0 bases and 7 bases, there was a span of 15 bases. CDR1 and CDR2 from the germline V gene are LGHNA and YSLEER. The DNA for the CDR3 is TGCGCCAGCAGCCAAGAGCATGGAAGGGCAGGTGGCTACACCTTC. Amino acid sequence: CASSQEHGRAGGYTF.

Ten or more counts support this clonotype. The chain employs TRBV20-1 and TRBJ2-7; 10 nucleotides line up with TRBD1. V was pared by 2 bases and J by 5 bases, with 9 bases of the junction left unmatched. CDR1 and CDR2 (germline): DFQATT, SNEGSKA (reference sequence). The CDR3 is made up of 15 amino acids. CDR3 in amino acids: CSARWMGQGFNEQYF. The CDR3 DNA is TGCAGTGCTAGATGGATGGGACAGGGGTTTAACGAGCAGTACTTC.

The CDR3 loop reads CASSTTTSEQYF. CDR3 coding DNA: TGTGCCAGCAGCACGACTACCTCGGAGCAGTACTTC. This chain joins TRBV3-1 and TRBJ2-7, with D maybe TRBD2 (5 bases). Germline CDR1 is LGHDT and CDR2 is YNNKEL (reference sequence). The V gene lost 5 bases and the J gene lost 7 bases, with 12 bases spanning the gap. The CDR3 spans 12 residues.

This clonotype was observed many times. The chain employs TRBV9 and TRBJ1-5; D not resolved. V was cut by 1 base and J by 13 bases, with 21 bases left in between. CDR3 size: 15 residues. Germline CDR1 and CDR2: SGDLS and YYNGEE. CDR3 nucleotides: TGTGCCAGCAGCGTATTCGCGGGGTCCGAGATCCAACAGCATTTT. This sequence encodes CASSVFAGSEIQQHF.

The V call is TRBV7-8, the J call TRBJ2-2; 7 nucleotides agree with TRBD1. CDR1 is SGHVS and CDR2 is FQNEAQ in the germline V gene. The ends lost 9 bases at V and 3 bases at J; junction bases unmatched: 7. The CDR3 length is 14 residues. CDR3: CASSWDRDTGELFF. In DNA form, the CDR3 reads TGTGCCAGTAGTTGGGACAGAGACACCGGGGAGCTGTTTTTT.

There are many counts of this clonotype. The chain links TRBV7-2 to TRBJ1-3; 7 bases agree with TRBD1. The CDR3 consists of 15 residues. Trimming removed 3 bases from V and 3 bases from J; junction bases left unmatched: 5. CDR1 SGHTA and CDR2 FQGNSA come from the germline V gene. The CDR3 region has the DNA TGTGCCAGCAGCTTGACAGGGACGCTTGGAAACACCATATATTTT. It codes for CASSLTGTLGNTIYF.

The CDR3 region has the DNA TGCAGCGTCGCCACTAGCGGGAGTTACGAGCAGTACTTC. Protein sequence: CSVATSGSYEQYF. J is TRBJ2-7 and V is TRBV29-1, with TRBD2 matching over 11 bases. The germline V gene encodes CDR1 SQVTM and CDR2 ANQGSEA. The CDR3 has 13 residues. V was clipped by 6 bases and J by 4 bases; unmatched bases: 5.

This clonotype was counted many times. V usage is TRBV19 and J usage is TRBJ2-7, with a tentative D call TRBD2 (6 bases). CDR3 size: 16 residues. Trimming left V 5 bases short and J 0 bases short, with 17 bases between. Germline loops: CDR1 LNHDA, CDR2 SQIVND (reference sequence). The CDR3 bases are TGTGCCAGTAGTGTAGCCGGGACTTCATTCTCCTACGAGCAGTACTTC. This encodes CASSVAGTSFSYEQYF. The variable domain in full, with the rest retrieved from reference TRBV19 and TRBJ2-7, is DGGITQSPKYLFRKEGQNVTLSCEQNLNHDAMYWYRQDPGQGLRLIYYSQIVNDFQKGDIAEGYSVSREKKESFPLTVTSAQKNPTAFYLCASSVAGTSFSYEQYFGPGTRLTVT.

The rearrangement links TRBV14 to TRBJ1-3, with 7 bases aligning to TRBD1. CDR1 and CDR2 (germline): SGHDN, FVKESK. Trimming at V came to 8 bases and at J to 1 base, leaving 11 bases not matched to a gene. There are 16 residues in the CDR3. The CDR3 bases are TGTGCCAGCTCACCGGACAGGTCCCTATCTGGAAACACCATATATTTT. This translates into CASSPDRSLSGNTIYF.

About this clonotype itself: The junction departs from germline at one end; a sequencing error may be responsible. The V and J genes are TRBV7-3 and TRBJ2-6; TRBD1 matches 11 bases. The germline V gene has CDR1 SGHTA and CDR2 FQGTGA. The CDR3 covers 15 residues. Written as DNA, the CDR3 is TGTGCCAGCGGCAAGGGACAGGGGGGTGACAACGTTCTGACTTTC. Translation gives CASGKGQGGDNVLTF.

In its sample, this clonotype was seen many times. The rearrangement links TRBV7-2 to TRBJ2-7, with D uncertain. CDR3 length equals 17 residues. The germline gives CDR1 SGHTA, CDR2 FQGNSA. V lost 1 base and J 4 bases, leaving 20 bases between the germline ends. For the CDR3, the DNA is TGTGCCAGCAGCTTAGTTTGGTCTCCAGGCGGTTCTTACGAGCAGTACTTC. This gives the protein CASSLVWSPGGSYEQYF.

On this clonotype: The final CDR3 position lacks the conserved phenylalanine or tryptophan, pointing to a likely read error. It is unclear where the CDR3 begins or ends on the DNA, so no DNA is shown, and the CDR3 is as TCRdb lists it. The chain combines TRBV24-1 with TRBJ1-4; the D segment call TRBD1 is taken from the table without a DNA check. The CDR3 numbers 8 amino acids, ends counted. Germline V CDR1 and CDR2: KGHDR, SFDVKD. This CDR3 is CATSDHGQ.

The chain uses TRBV27 and TRBJ2-2; D perhaps matches TRBD2 (6 bases). This CDR3 comprises 16 residues. Trimming pared 2 bases from V and 0 bases from J, leaving 10 bases between. The germline CDR1 and CDR2 sequences are MNHEY and SMNVEV (reference sequence). Written as DNA, the CDR3 is TGTGCCAGCAGTTTAGATGCGGGAACGAACACCGGGGAGCTGTTTTTT. The encoded protein is CASSLDAGTNTGELFF.

The genes are TRBV7-6 and TRBJ2-2, with D perhaps TRBD1 or TRBD2 (6 bases each). Germline CDR1 is SGHVS and CDR2 is FNYEAQ. V was pared by 5 bases and J by 1 base, with 11 bases between. This CDR3 region has 15 residues. This chain's CDR3 is CASSRGDENTGELFF. The CDR3 DNA reads as TGTGCCAGCAGCAGGGGGGACGAGAACACCGGGGAGCTGTTTTTT. The full variable domain, with the rest looked up from reference TRBV7-6 and TRBJ2-2, is GAGVSQSPRYKVTKRGQDVALRCDPISGHVSLYWYRQALGQGPEFLTYFNYEAQQDKSGLPNDRFSAERPEGSISTLTIQRTEQRDSAMYRCASSRGDENTGELFFGEGSRLTVL.

The rearrangement joins TRBV29-1 to TRBJ1-1, with 7 bases that match TRBD1. Trimming took 8 bases from V and 4 from J; bases not matched to a gene: 10. This CDR3 has 13 residues. The germline V gene has CDR1 SQVTM and CDR2 ANQGSEA. CDR3 protein: CSPPTGLSTEAFF. The CDR3 DNA sequence: TGCAGCCCGCCGACAGGGCTGAGCACTGAAGCTTTCTTT.